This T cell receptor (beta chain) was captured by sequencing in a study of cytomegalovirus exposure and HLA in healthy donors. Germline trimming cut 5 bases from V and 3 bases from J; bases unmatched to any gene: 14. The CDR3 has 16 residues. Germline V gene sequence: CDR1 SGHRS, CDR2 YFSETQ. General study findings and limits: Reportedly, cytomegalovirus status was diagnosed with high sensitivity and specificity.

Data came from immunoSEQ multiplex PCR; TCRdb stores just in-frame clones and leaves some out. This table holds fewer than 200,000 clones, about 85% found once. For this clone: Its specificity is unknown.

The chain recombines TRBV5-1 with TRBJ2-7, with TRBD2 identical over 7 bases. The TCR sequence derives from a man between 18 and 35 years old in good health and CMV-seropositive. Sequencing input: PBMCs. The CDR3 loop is CASSRRASGLDYEQYF. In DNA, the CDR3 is TGCGCCAGCAGTAGGAGGGCTAGCGGCCTGGACTACGAGCAGTACTTC.